This TCR beta chain derives from a study of blood T cell repertoires in COVID-19. On the study more broadly: Samples taken during acute and convalescent COVID-19 were collected in the United States, Italy and Spain. In each case, the material was cDNA or gDNA derived from T cells, B-cell-depleted T cells, or PBMCs.

Germline lookup yields CDR1 MNHEY and CDR2 SMNVEV (reference sequence). The germline V and J ends were trimmed by 6 bases and 0 bases, with 9 bases remaining between them. The length of the CDR3 is 14 residues. The authors' processing: Reference gene primers were amplified, and this amplification served to estimate nucleated cell counts. TCRdb keeps only in-frame clones here, not all; method: immunoSEQ multiplex PCR. D and trimming come from the DNA, and the V and J calls and clone size come from that table. The table shows roughly 300,000 clones, with approximately 85% occurring only once. V and J are TRBV27 and TRBJ1-3; possibly TRBD1 for D (6 bases). The TCR was taken from a human donor in a cohort sampled during active COVID-19. Material: peripheral blood. In DNA, the CDR3 is TGTGCCAGCAGCCAGACAGGCTCTGGAAACACCATATATTTT. Amino acid sequence: CASSQTGSGNTIYF.